The 24 T cell receptor beta chains in this list originate from one sample, sequenced in a study of T cells in Graves' hyperthyroidism and ophthalmopathy. Regions amplified from RNA transcripts were the TCR beta CDR3 regions. When the TCR CDR3 underwent first-round RT-PCR, the HTBI primer set was used. TCRdb used MiXCR to reprocess the multiplex PCR reads, holding one entry per CDR3 protein. The sample yields about 270,000 distinct CDR3 sequences, around 26% seen once. The sequenced material came from blood. These receptors came from a middle-aged woman with Graves' ophthalmopathy.

In this sample, this clonotype turned up many times. The chain joins TRBV2 to TRBJ2-7; 9 nucleotides agree with TRBD2. Germline lookup yields CDR1 SNHLY and CDR2 FYNNEI. V lost 5 bases, J lost 2 bases, and 4 bases stayed unmatched. The CDR3 runs to 14 residues. CDR3: CASSSGLAPYEQYF. The CDR3 bases are TGTGCCAGCAGTTCAGGACTAGCGCCCTACGAGCAGTACTTC.

At least ten counts were recorded for this clonotype. The gene calls are TRBV5-5 and TRBJ2-5; a weak D match, TRBD1 (6 bases). The CDR3 has 14 residues. Looked up from germline, CDR1 is SGHKS and CDR2 is YYEKEE (reference sequence). V was cut by 4 bases and J by 2 bases, with 12 bases left in between. DNA of the CDR3: TGTGCCAGCAGCACGACAGGAACTCAAGAGACCCAGTACTTC. Its translation: CASSTTGTQETQYF.

This clonotype has a count of ten or more. CDR3 in amino acids: CASSRPYYEQYF. The CDR3 bases are TGTGCCAGCAGCCGACCATACTACGAGCAGTACTTC. The J gene is TRBJ2-7, the V gene TRBV11-2, with D unclear. The germline V and J ends were trimmed by 5 bases and 3 bases, with 8 bases remaining between them. The CDR3 consists of 12 residues. CDR1 and CDR2 (germline): SGHAT, FQNNGV.

This clonotype was counted many times. This sequence joins TRBV2 and TRBJ1-2, with unresolved D. The germline gives CDR1 SNHLY, CDR2 FYNNEI. The CDR3 covers 15 residues. The V end lost 3 bases, the J end lost 4 bases, and 15 bases lay between the germline ends. The CDR3, as DNA: TGTGCCAGCAGTGAGTCGGGCTTCGGTATCTATGGCTACACCTTC. The encoded protein is CASSESGFGIYGYTF.

This clonotype showed up many times. The chain has TRBV6-5 and TRBJ2-1, with D possibly being TRBD1 (5 bases). The CDR3 length is 16 residues. The V gene's germline CDR1 is MNHEY and CDR2 SVGAGI. V was shortened by 0 bases and J by 5 bases, with 14 bases between the two germline ends. CDR3 sequence (DNA): TGTGCCAGCAGTTACTCGATAGGACACCCCCACAATGAGCAGTTCTTC. This codes for CASSYSIGHPHNEQFF.

This clonotype was recorded at least ten times. The genes are TRBV19 and TRBJ2-2; possibly TRBD1 for D (5 bases). Trimming left V 3 bases short and J 4 bases short, with 12 bases between. The CDR3 sequence is 15 residues long. CDR1 and CDR2 from the germline V gene are LNHDA and SQIVND (reference sequence). The CDR3 loop reads CASSIGQGSTGELFF. Written as DNA, the CDR3 is TGTGCCAGTAGTATCGGGCAGGGTAGCACCGGGGAGCTGTTTTTT.

The chain is built from TRBV5-1 and TRBJ1-1; 7 nucleotides match TRBD1. Trimming took 3 bases from V and 5 from J; bases not matched to a gene: 4. The CDR3 is made up of 13 amino acids. The V gene's germline CDR1 is SGHRS and CDR2 YFSETQ. The CDR3 DNA sequence: TGCGCCAGCAGCTGGAGACAGGGTACTGAAGCTTTCTTT. The encoded protein is CASSWRQGTEAFF. Full variable domain (outside the CDR3, taken from reference TRBV5-1 and TRBJ1-1): KAGVTQTPRYLIKTRGQQVTLSCSPISGHRSVSWYQQTPGQGLQFLFEYFSETQRNKGNFPGRFSGRQFSNSRSEMNVSTLELGDSALYLCASSWRQGTEAFFGQGTRLTVV.

This clonotype showed up many times. This sequence joins TRBV30 and TRBJ1-6; D gene ambiguous. The CDR3 extends over 13 amino acids. Trimming shortened V by 3 bases and J by 9 bases, and 12 bases separated the two germline ends. The germline V gene has CDR1 GTSNPN and CDR2 SVGIG (reference sequence). The DNA for the CDR3 is TGTGCCTGGAGCGAACAACAGAGTTCACCCCTCCACTTT. Residues: CAWSEQQSSPLHF.

This clonotype was observed at least ten times. V is TRBV28 and J is TRBJ2-7, with 10 bases that match TRBD1. The CDR3 is 16 amino acids. Germline CDR1 reads MDHEN; CDR2 reads SYDVKM. The V gene end was trimmed by 5 bases and the J gene end by 0 bases; junction bases not matched to a gene: 7. CDR3 residues: CASSRWTGGSSYEQYF. CDR3 nucleotide sequence: TGTGCCAGCAGTCGGTGGACAGGGGGGAGCTCCTACGAGCAGTACTTC. Drawing the rest from reference TRBV28 and TRBJ2-7, the complete variable domain is DVKVTQSSRYLVKRTGEKVFLECVQDMDHENMFWYRQDPGLGLRLIYFSYDVKMKEKGDIPEGYSVSREKKERFSLILESASTNQTSMYLCASSRWTGGSSYEQYFGPGTRLTVT.

This clonotype was recorded many times. The chain combines TRBV19 with TRBJ2-5, with D perhaps matching TRBD1 (6 bases). V was cut by 11 bases and J by 2 bases, with 21 bases left in between. The germline CDR1 and CDR2 sequences are LNHDA and SQIVND (reference sequence). This CDR3 spans 15 amino acids. The CDR3: CAGTKQGSTQETQYF. In DNA form, the CDR3 reads TGTGCCGGTACTAAACAGGGTTCTACTCAAGAGACCCAGTACTTC. Full variable domain (remainder filled in from reference TRBV19 and TRBJ2-5): DGGITQSPKYLFRKEGQNVTLSCEQNLNHDAMYWYRQDPGQGLRLIYYSQIVNDFQKGDIAEGYSVSREKKESFPLTVTSAQKNPTAFYLCAGTKQGSTQETQYFGPGTRLLVL.

The genes are TRBV6-1 and TRBJ2-7, with TRBD1 matching over 9 bases. The V gene end was trimmed by 7 bases and the J gene end by 1 base; junction bases not matched to a gene: 5. Germline V gene sequence: CDR1 MNHNS, CDR2 SASEGT. This CDR3 contains 14 residues. CDR3 residues: CASTPGTGSYEQYF. CDR3 DNA: TGTGCCAGCACCCCGGGGACAGGGTCCTACGAGCAGTACTTC.

This clonotype was counted at least ten times. The chain couples TRBV15 to TRBJ2-3, with D tentatively TRBD2 (6 bases). The CDR3 covers 14 residues. The V gene's germline CDR1 is LNHNV and CDR2 YYDKDF (reference sequence). The V and J ends lost 4 bases and 2 bases respectively, with 10 bases between them. CDR3 DNA sequence: TGTGCCACCAGCATTGGGACTTTCACAGATACGCAGTATTTT. Translating gives CATSIGTFTDTQYF.

There are many counts of this clonotype. The chain uses TRBV3-1 and TRBJ2-7; the match to TRBD2 covers 8 bases. The CDR3 extends over 17 amino acids. V was pared by 1 base and J by 3 bases, with 11 bases of the junction left unmatched. The germline V gene encodes CDR1 LGHDT and CDR2 YNNKEL (reference sequence). The CDR3 sequence: CASSQGFFSGNFYEQYF. The CDR3 DNA reads as TGTGCCAGCAGCCAAGGGTTTTTTAGCGGGAATTTCTACGAGCAGTACTTC.

This clonotype was seen at least ten times. The chain employs TRBV29-1 and TRBJ2-5, with D tentatively TRBD1 (6 bases). Looked up from germline, CDR1 is SQVTM and CDR2 is ANQGSEA. This CDR3 is 13 amino acids long. The V gene lost 7 bases and the J gene lost 1 base, with 13 bases spanning the gap. CDR3: CSASDSSQETQYF. CDR3 DNA: TGCAGCGCATCGGACAGCAGCCAAGAGACCCAGTACTTC.

This clonotype was counted once. The chain combines TRBV2 with TRBJ2-7; 9 bases map to TRBD1. Trimming removed 7 bases from V and 6 bases from J; junction bases left unmatched: 10. Germline CDR1 and CDR2: SNHLY and FYNNEI. CDR3 size: 14 residues. The CDR3 region is CASTVRDREIEQYF. The CDR3 nucleotides are TGTGCCAGCACCGTCCGGGACAGGGAGATCGAGCAGTACTTC. The variable domain in full, completed from reference TRBV2 and TRBJ2-7, reads EPEVTQTPSHQVTQMGQEVILRCVPISNHLYFYWYRQILGQKVEFLVSFYNNEISEKSEIFDDQFSVERPDGSNFTLKIRSTKLEDSAMYFCASTVRDREIEQYFGPGTRLTVT.

Many counts were recorded for this clonotype. The V and J genes are TRBV28 and TRBJ2-7, with D possibly matching TRBD1 (6 bases). CDR3 length: 19 residues. Germline CDR1 and CDR2: MDHEN and SYDVKM. Trimming took off 2 bases at V and 5 bases at J, with 28 bases between the two ends. The CDR3 DNA reads as TGTGCCAGCAGTTTAGGGGGCATTTCCCCCCGCGGACATTCCAACGAGCAGTACTTC. It encodes CASSLGGISPRGHSNEQYF.

The chain links TRBV28 to TRBJ2-1; 9 nucleotides align to TRBD1. This CDR3 is built from 16 residues. V trimming: 5 bases; J trimming: 5 bases; junction bases outside the gene matches: 10. Looked up from germline, CDR1 is MDHEN and CDR2 is SYDVKM. The CDR3 coding sequence is TGTGCCAGCAGTACCCCCGGGACAGGGATGGACAATGAGCAGTTCTTC. This encodes CASSTPGTGMDNEQFF.

The CDR3, as DNA: TGCAGCGTTTCCGCGGGACGAGTGGCCTCTGAAGCTTTCTTT. It yields the protein CSVSAGRVASEAFF. This chain joins TRBV29-1 and TRBJ1-1, with a possible D match to TRBD1 (5 bases). Germline V gene data show CDR1 as SQVTM and CDR2 as ANQGSEA. Deletions cut 5 bases from V and 6 bases from J, with 19 bases between. CDR3 length: 14 residues. The variable domain in full, completed from reference TRBV29-1 and TRBJ1-1, reads SAVISQKPSRDICQRGTSLTIQCQVDSQVTMMFWYRQQPGQSLTLIATANQGSEATYESGFVIDKFPISRPNLTFSTLTVSNMSPEDSSIYLCSVSAGRVASEAFFGQGTRLTVV.

The chain carries TRBV5-1 and TRBJ2-7; perhaps TRBD2 as D (7 bases). The CDR3 length is 16 residues. V was trimmed by 4 bases and J by 6 bases, leaving 23 bases between them. Looked up from germline, CDR1 is SGHRS and CDR2 is YFSETQ. The CDR3 bases are TGCGCCAGCAGCCCTGGTGGGGGGGCAGTCTTAGGCGAGCAGTACTTC. Encoded protein: CASSPGGGAVLGEQYF. Based on the CDR3 plus reference TRBV5-1 and TRBJ2-7, the full variable domain is KAGVTQTPRYLIKTRGQQVTLSCSPISGHRSVSWYQQTPGQGLQFLFEYFSETQRNKGNFPGRFSGRQFSNSRSEMNVSTLELGDSALYLCASSPGGGAVLGEQYFGPGTRLTVT.

This chain links TRBV28 with TRBJ1-5; possible D gene TRBD1, 6 bases. V was pared by 6 bases and J by 7 bases, with 16 bases between. Germline CDR1 is MDHEN and CDR2 is SYDVKM. There are 14 residues in the CDR3. The CDR3 loop is CASREQGSGQPQHF. The CDR3 bases are TGTGCCAGCAGAGAACAGGGCTCTGGGCAGCCCCAGCATTTT.

This clonotype appeared many times. The chain links TRBV20-1 to TRBJ2-7, with TRBD2 matching over 13 bases. The CDR3 is 16 amino acids. V trimming: 5 bases; J trimming: 0 bases; junction bases outside the gene matches: 7. Germline V gene lookup returns CDR1 DFQATT and CDR2 SNEGSKA (reference sequence). Here the CDR3 reads CSASVLAGGPSYEQYF. As DNA, the CDR3 is TGCAGTGCTTCCGTACTAGCGGGAGGGCCCTCCTACGAGCAGTACTTC.

This clonotype has a count of ten or more. The chain couples TRBV6-5 to TRBJ2-7; tentatively, D is TRBD2 (6 bases). CDR1 and CDR2 (germline): MNHEY, SVGAGI. This CDR3 comprises 14 residues. Trimming took off 1 base at V and 3 bases at J, with 10 bases between the two ends. The chain's CDR3 is CASSYFAGNYEQYF. The CDR3 nucleotides read TGTGCCAGCAGTTACTTCGCGGGAAACTACGAGCAGTACTTC.

This clonotype was detected ten times or more. This chain links TRBV28 with TRBJ2-7; 8 nucleotides align to TRBD2. The CDR3 spans 14 residues. Trimming took 6 bases from V and 3 from J; bases not matched to a gene: 7. CDR1 is MDHEN and CDR2 is SYDVKM in the germline V gene. This chain's CDR3 is CASRLPSGGYEQYF. CDR3 DNA: TGTGCCAGCAGATTACCAAGCGGGGGCTACGAGCAGTACTTC.

This clonotype was observed at least ten times. The chain has TRBV11-2 and TRBJ2-2; 8 positions agree with TRBD2. The CDR3 spans 15 residues. Germline CDR1 is SGHAT and CDR2 is FQNNGV. The V gene end was trimmed by 8 bases and the J gene end by 5 bases; junction bases not matched to a gene: 10. CDR3 residues: CASGGRFGGTGELFF. The DNA for the CDR3 is TGTGCCAGCGGCGGGAGGTTTGGCGGGACCGGGGAGCTGTTTTTT.